This T cell receptor (beta chain) was identified during a study of T cells in localized non-small cell lung cancer. Some clones are missing from TCRdb's copy, which holds only in-frame ones; the method was immunoSEQ multiplex PCR. Found here are fewer than 60,000 clones, around 81% of them singletons; the top ten hold nearly 20%. V was shortened by 2 bases and J by 1 base, with 5 bases between the two germline ends. Germline values: CDR1 LNHDA, CDR2 SQIVND (reference sequence). This CDR3 is built from 13 residues. The receptor's source is a female donor at least 60 years old with stage II squamous cell lung carcinoma. This specimen was peripheral blood, taken before any cancer treatment. V gene TRBV19 combines with J gene TRBJ1-1, with D unclear. For the CDR3, the DNA is TGTGCCAGTAGTATAAAGGGGAACACTGAAGCTTTCTTT. It translates to CASSIKGNTEAFF.